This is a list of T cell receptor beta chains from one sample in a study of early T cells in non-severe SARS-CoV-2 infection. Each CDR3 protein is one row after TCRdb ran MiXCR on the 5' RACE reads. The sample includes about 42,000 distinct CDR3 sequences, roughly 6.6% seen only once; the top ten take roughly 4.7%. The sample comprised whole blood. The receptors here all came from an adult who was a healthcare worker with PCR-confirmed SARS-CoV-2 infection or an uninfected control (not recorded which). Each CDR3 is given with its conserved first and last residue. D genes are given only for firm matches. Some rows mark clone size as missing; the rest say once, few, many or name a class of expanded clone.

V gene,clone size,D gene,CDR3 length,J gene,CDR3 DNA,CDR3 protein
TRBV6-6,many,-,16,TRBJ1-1,TGTGCCAGCAGCCTATCAATCGGCAGGCTGAACACTGAAGCTTTCTTT,CASSLSIGRLNTEAFF
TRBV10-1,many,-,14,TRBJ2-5,TGCGCCAGCAGTACGACAGGGAGGGGAGAGACCCAGTACTTC,CASSTTGRGETQYF
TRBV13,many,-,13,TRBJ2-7,TGTGCCAGCAGCCGTAGCGACTCCTACGAGCAGTACTTC,CASSRSDSYEQYF
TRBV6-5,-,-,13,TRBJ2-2,TGTGCCAGCAGTGGCCAGGGATCCGGGGAGCTGTTTTTT,CASSGQGSGELFF
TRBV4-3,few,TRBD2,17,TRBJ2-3,TGCGCCAGCAGCCTATTCCCCGGGGGGGCTAGCACAGATACGCAGTATTTT,CASSLFPGGASTDTQYF
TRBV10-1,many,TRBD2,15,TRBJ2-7,TGCGCCAGCGGGAGGACTAGCGGGAGACTTTACGAGCAGTACTTC,CASGRTSGRLYEQYF
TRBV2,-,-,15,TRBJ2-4,TGTGCCAGCAGTGAATCAACCCTTACCGGAAACATTCAGTACTTC,CASSESTLTGNIQYF
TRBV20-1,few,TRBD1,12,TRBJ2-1,TGCAGTGCGATCCCCCGGGACAGGAAGCAGTTCTTC,CSAIPRDRKQFF
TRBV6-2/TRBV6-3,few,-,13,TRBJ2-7,TGTGCCAGCAGATCAACGGGGACCTACGAGCAGTACTTC,CASRSTGTYEQYF
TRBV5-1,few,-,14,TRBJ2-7,TGCGCCAGCAGCTTTGAAGGAAGCTCCTACGAGCAGTACTTC,CASSFEGSSYEQYF
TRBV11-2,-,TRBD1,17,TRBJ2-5,TGTGCCAGCAGCCTAGTCTCACCGGGACAGGGGACGGAGACCCAGTACTTC,CASSLVSPGQGTETQYF
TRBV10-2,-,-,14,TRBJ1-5,TGCGCCAGCAGTGCTCTTTCCTTAGGCCAGCCCCAGCATTTT,CASSALSLGQPQHF
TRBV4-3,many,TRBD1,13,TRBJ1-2,TGCGCCAGCAGCTACGGGACAGGGGTAGGCTACACCTTC,CASSYGTGVGYTF
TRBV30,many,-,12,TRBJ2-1,TGTGCCTGGAGTCCTGCTTACAATGAGCAGTTCTTC,CAWSPAYNEQFF
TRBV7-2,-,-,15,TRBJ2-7,TGTGCCAGCAGCTTAGCCCCGGCAGGGGCCTACGAGCAGTACTTC,CASSLAPAGAYEQYF
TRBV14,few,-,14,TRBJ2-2,TGTGCCAGCAGTCTCAGCCCTGGGGCCGGGGAGCTGTTTTTT,CASSLSPGAGELFF
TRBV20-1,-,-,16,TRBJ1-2,TGCAGTGCTATGGGCTTGGTGGGCCCGGAGTACGGTGGCTACACCTTC,CSAMGLVGPEYGGYTF
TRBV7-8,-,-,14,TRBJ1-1,TGTGCCAGCAGCTTTATTCCCGGGACTGTAGAAGCTTTCTTT,CASSFIPGTVEAFF
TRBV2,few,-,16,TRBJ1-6,TGTGCCAGCAGTGAACTGGGCAGGGTCGATAATTCACCCCTCCACTTT,CASSELGRVDNSPLHF
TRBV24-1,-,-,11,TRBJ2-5,TGTGCCACCACGTACCAAGAGACCCAGTACTTC,CATTYQETQYF
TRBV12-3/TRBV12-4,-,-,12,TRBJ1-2,TGTGCCAGCAGTTTCCAAAAATATGGCTACACCTTC,CASSFQKYGYTF
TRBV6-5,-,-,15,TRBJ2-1,TGTGCCAGCAGGGAGGGGCAGGGTACCTACAATGAGCAGTTCTTC,CASREGQGTYNEQFF
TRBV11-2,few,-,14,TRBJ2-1,TGTGCCAGCAGCTTAGGCAGGGAAGGCAATGAGCAGTTCTTC,CASSLGREGNEQFF
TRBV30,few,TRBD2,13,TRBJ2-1,TGTGCCCGGAGGACTAGCGGGGGAAATGAGCAGTTCTTC,CARRTSGGNEQFF
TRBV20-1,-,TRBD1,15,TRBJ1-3,TGCAGTGCTCCACACCGAGGGGGCCCTGGAAACACCATATATTTT,CSAPHRGGPGNTIYF
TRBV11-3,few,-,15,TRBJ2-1,TGTGCCAGCAGCCTGGACGCCAGCTCCTACAATGAGCAGTTCTTC,CASSLDASSYNEQFF
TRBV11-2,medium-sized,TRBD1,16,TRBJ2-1,TGTGCCAGCAGCTTAGCCCCGGGACAGCCCAACAATGAGCAGTTCTTC,CASSLAPGQPNNEQFF
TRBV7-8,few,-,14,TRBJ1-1,TGTGCCAGCAGCTCCGCGCAGGGACCGTTTTTTGCTTTCTTT,CASSSAQGPFFAFF
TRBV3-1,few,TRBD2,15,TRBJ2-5,TGTGCCAGCAGCCAAGTCGGCAGGGAGGGCGAGACCCAGTACTTC,CASSQVGREGETQYF
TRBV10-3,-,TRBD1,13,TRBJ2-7,TGTGCCATCAGTGGGGACAGGGGGAGCGAGCAGTACTTC,CAISGDRGSEQYF
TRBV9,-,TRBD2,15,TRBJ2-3,TGTGCCAGCAGCGTAGTAGCGGGGTGGACAGATACGCAGTATTTT,CASSVVAGWTDTQYF
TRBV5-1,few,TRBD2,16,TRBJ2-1,TGCGCCAGCAGCTTGACTAGCGGGGCGGCCAACAATGAGCAGTTCTTC,CASSLTSGAANNEQFF
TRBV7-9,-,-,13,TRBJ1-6,TGTGCCAGCGTGGGGGCCTATAATTCACCCCTCCACTTT,CASVGAYNSPLHF
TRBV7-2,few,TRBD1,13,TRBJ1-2,TGTGCCAGCAGCCCGGACAGGAACTATGGCTACACCTTC,CASSPDRNYGYTF
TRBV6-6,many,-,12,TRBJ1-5,TGTGCCAGCAGTTACTCTGAACAGCCCCAGCATTTT,CASSYSEQPQHF
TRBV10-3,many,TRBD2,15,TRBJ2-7,TGTGCCATCAGTGAGTCTAGCGGGGGCACCTACGAGCAGTACTTC,CAISESSGGTYEQYF
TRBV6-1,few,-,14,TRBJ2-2,TGTGCCAGCAGTGAAGGACAGCCCAAGGGGCAGCTGTTTTTT,CASSEGQPKGQLFF
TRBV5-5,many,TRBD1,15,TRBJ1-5,TGTGCCAGCAGCTTGGGAGGGCAGGGACAGCAGCCCCAGCATTTT,CASSLGGQGQQPQHF
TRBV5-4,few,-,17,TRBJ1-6,TGTGCCAGCAGCTTGGTTAGCGGGACCCACTATAATTCACCCCTCCACTTT,CASSLVSGTHYNSPLHF
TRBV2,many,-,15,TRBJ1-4,TGTGCCAGCAGGACGTACGGTGCAACTAATGAAAAACTGTTTTTT,CASRTYGATNEKLFF